The present T cell receptor (beta chain) was sequenced within a study of cytotoxic CD8 clonotypes in ibrutinib-treated CLL. Whole-study context: Outcomes included approximately 25 partial and 2 complete responses; after median roughly six years, 14 stayed remitted and approximately 12 progressed.

Findings of the study overall: Patients with sustained remission and those progressing were sampled at differing times.

Roughly 2.1 micrograms of genomic DNA came from cryopreserved PBMCs for TCR beta libraries. Comment on this clone: The antigen is unknown.

CDR3 length equals 13 residues. Germline CDR1 SGHAT, CDR2 FQDESV (reference sequence). With V trimmed by 5 bases and J by 3 bases, 3 bases remained unmatched. The table came from immunoSEQ multiplex PCR; TCRdb's copy has only in-frame clones and leaves some out. Among 100,000 or so clones, 58% were seen once, and the ten largest hold 30% to 45%. The chain combines TRBV11-1 with TRBJ1-2; 7 bases are a match to TRBD1. The starting material was PBMCs, obtained after 24 months of ibrutinib treatment. The TCR comes from a human donor with chronic lymphocytic leukemia. The CDR3 bases are TGTGCCAGCAGCGGTCAGGGGGACTATGGCTACACCTTC. It translates to CASSGQGDYGYTF.